One sample yielded the 23 T cell receptor beta chains listed below, sequenced in a study of shared T cell receptors in the human thymus. Here immunoSEQ multiplex PCR was the method, and the copy in TCRdb shows in-frame clones only, minus some. The sample has approximately 730,000 clones, roughly 88% seen once. This same sample was also part of a study on human thymus T cells.

Input material: thymocytes. Source of these receptors: a girl less than two years old with a congenital heart defect.

This clone showed up just once. The rearrangement uses TRBV25-1 and TRBJ1-4; D is uncertain. This CDR3 is built from 15 residues. CDR1 is MGHDK and CDR2 is SYGVNS in the germline V gene. V was shortened by 0 bases and J by 0 bases, with 5 bases between the two germline ends. The CDR3, as DNA: TGTGCCAGCAGTGAATACAGTGCAACTAATGAAAAACTGTTTTTT. Its translation is CASSEYSATNEKLFF.

This clone appeared a single time. The rearrangement links TRBV12-1 to TRBJ1-6; the table calls TRBD1, which could not be checked here. TRBV12-1 is classified as a pseudogene. There are 18 residues in the CDR3. CDR3 coding DNA: TGTGCCCACAGTGGAGACAGGGGGCAATGGTCCTATAATTCACCCCTCCACTTT. Encoded protein: CAHSGDRGQWSYNSPLHF.

There are a few counts of this clone. The gene calls are TRBV4-3 and TRBJ1-6; no reliable D call. The CDR3 consists of 16 residues. Per the germline V gene, CDR1 is LGHNA and CDR2 is YSLEER. V was trimmed by 2 bases and J by 0 bases, leaving 8 bases between them. The CDR3 sequence: CASSQRGGSYNSPLHF. Here the CDR3 DNA reads TGCGCCAGCAGCCAACGAGGAGGCTCCTATAATTCACCCCTCCACTTT.

The V gene is TRBV27, the J gene TRBJ1-5, with TRBD1 as a possible D gene (5 bases). The germline gives CDR1 MNHEY, CDR2 SMNVEV (reference sequence). Trimming took 6 bases from V and 6 from J, leaving 21 bases between them. The CDR3 is made up of 16 amino acids. The CDR3: CASRPGGEGRFQPQHF. CDR3 DNA: TGTGCCAGCAGACCCGGGGGGGAGGGACGGTTTCAGCCCCAGCATTTT.

This clone was seen a single time. The chain carries TRBV9 and TRBJ1-2; 7 bases are a match to TRBD1. V shed 3 bases, J shed 3 bases, and the junction held 14 bases outside the gene matches. Per germline, CDR1 SGDLS and CDR2 YYNGEE. The CDR3 consists of 17 residues. The CDR3 protein is CASSDRQGVSVYYGYTF. CDR3 coding DNA: TGTGCCAGCAGCGACCGACAGGGTGTGTCGGTCTACTATGGCTACACCTTC.

The CDR3 DNA is TGTGCCAGCAGCGTAGAGGTCGGGGGGGACGGCTACACCTTC. It codes for CASSVEVGGDGYTF. This chain connects TRBV9 to TRBJ1-2; possible D gene TRBD1, 5 bases. V dropped 0 bases and J dropped 8 bases, with 14 bases sitting between them. Germline assignment: CDR1 SGDLS and CDR2 YYNGEE. The length of the CDR3 is 14 residues.

The chain combines TRBV5-1 with TRBJ2-7; 11 nucleotides align to TRBD2. Per germline, CDR1 SGHRS and CDR2 YFSETQ. Losses at the gene ends were 1 base for V and 0 bases for J; bases not matched to a gene: 3. There are 16 residues in the CDR3. The CDR3 DNA sequence: TGCGCCAGCAGCTTGCGACTAGCGGGGAGCTCCTACGAGCAGTACTTC. Its protein is CASSLRLAGSSYEQYF.

V is TRBV25-1 and J is TRBJ2-3; TRBD2 matches 9 bases. The CDR3 has 17 residues. With V trimmed by 7 bases and J by 2 bases, 13 bases remained unmatched. The V gene's germline CDR1 is MGHDK and CDR2 SYGVNS. The CDR3 DNA is TGTGCCAGCAACAAGGGCAGGGCGGGGGGGAACACAGATACGCAGTATTTT. Translating it yields CASNKGRAGGNTDTQYF.

The chain combines TRBV6-1 with TRBJ1-5; D is undetermined. Germline V lookup: CDR1 MNHNS, CDR2 SASEGT. V dropped 3 bases and J dropped 1 base, with 4 bases sitting between them. This CDR3 is 13 amino acids long. The CDR3: CASSEGSNQPQHF. DNA for the CDR3: TGTGCCAGCAGTGAGGGCAGCAATCAGCCCCAGCATTTT.

The gene calls are TRBV4-2 and TRBJ1-2; 8 positions match TRBD1. Germline V gene sequence: CDR1 LGHNA, CDR2 YNFKEQ. The CDR3 spans 20 residues. The V gene end was trimmed by 10 bases and the J gene end by 0 bases; junction bases not matched to a gene: 25. In nucleotides, the CDR3 is TGTGCCACATACGCTGGGGACAGGAGGGACAATGTCGTGTCTAACTATGGCTACACCTTC. It is translated as CATYAGDRRDNVVSNYGYTF.

This clone was seen a few times. The V call is TRBV18, the J call TRBJ2-5; D call uncertain. Germline V CDR1 and CDR2: KGHSH, LQKENI. CDR3 size: 13 residues. V was shortened by 0 bases and J by 7 bases, with 9 bases between the two germline ends. CDR3 nucleotides: TGTGCCAGCTCACCACCGGAGCCGCGGACCCAGTACTTC. Translated, it gives CASSPPEPRTQYF.

The table lists this clone with a few counts. The CDR3 loop reads CASSPSPCIAQPQHF. DNA of the CDR3: TGTGCCAGCTCACCAAGTCCCTGTATTGCGCAGCCCCAGCATTTT. The gene calls are TRBV18 and TRBJ1-5; the D is unclear. There are 15 residues in the CDR3. Trimming removed 2 bases at V and 7 bases at J, with 15 bases between. Germline V gene sequence: CDR1 KGHSH, CDR2 LQKENI.

The chain is built from TRBV4-1 and TRBJ1-1; TRBD1 matches at 11 bases. The junction had 8 bases not matched to a gene; V was cut back by 3 bases and J by 5 bases. The CDR3 extends over 16 amino acids. Germline V lookup: CDR1 MGHRA, CDR2 YSYEKL. The CDR3 DNA follows: TGCGCCAGCAGCCACTATGGGACAGGGGGAAAGACTGAAGCTTTCTTT. Amino acids: CASSHYGTGGKTEAFF.

This rearrangement joins TRBV6-1 to TRBJ1-5, with D tentatively TRBD1 (5 bases). The CDR3 is 15 residues long. With 1 base removed from V and 2 bases from J, the gap between germline ends came to 9 bases. The V gene's germline CDR1 is MNHNS and CDR2 SASEGT. CDR3 protein: CASSEGTRGNQPQHF. Written as DNA, the CDR3 is TGTGCCAGCAGTGAAGGGACAAGGGGCAATCAGCCCCAGCATTTT.

This clone occurred a few times. The chain has TRBV6-5 and TRBJ1-1, with 7 bases lining up with TRBD1. CDR1 is MNHEY and CDR2 is SVGAGI in the germline V gene. The CDR3 is 14 residues long. V lost 6 bases and J lost 6; bases outside the gene matches: 10. The CDR3 sequence: CASSLRDSVAEAFF. The CDR3 DNA is TGTGCCAGCAGCTTAAGGGACAGCGTCGCTGAAGCTTTCTTT.

V usage is TRBV5-1 and J usage is TRBJ1-2, with no clear D. The germline V gene has CDR1 SGHRS and CDR2 YFSETQ. The V and J ends lost 3 bases and 11 bases respectively, with 17 bases between them. CDR3 length equals 13 residues. CDR3 nucleotide sequence: TGCGCCAGCAGCTGTGGTCGTGGATTCGGGTACACCTTC. Its protein is CASSCGRGFGYTF.

This clone was recorded a few times. The V gene is TRBV7-8, the J gene TRBJ2-7; TRBD2 might be the D (5 bases). CDR1 and CDR2 (germline): SGHVS, FQNEAQ. Between the trimmed V and J ends, which lost 1 base and 2 bases, there was a span of 18 bases. The CDR3 totals 17 residues. CDR3 amino acids: CASSLVRKGSYPYEQYF. CDR3 DNA sequence: TGTGCCAGCAGCTTAGTTCGGAAAGGGAGCTACCCCTACGAGCAGTACTTC.

The J gene is TRBJ2-3, the V gene TRBV27; tentative D call: TRBD2 (7 bases). Trimming pared 4 bases from V and 9 bases from J, leaving 29 bases between. CDR3 length: 18 amino acids. Germline assignment: CDR1 MNHEY and CDR2 SMNVEV (reference sequence). The CDR3 is CASSSTWDGGPPSGTQYF. In nucleotides, the CDR3 is TGTGCCAGCAGTTCCACCTGGGACGGGGGGCCTCCGTCGGGAACGCAGTATTTT.

This chain connects TRBV6-1 to TRBJ1-2; possible D gene TRBD1, 5 bases. The CDR3 is 17 amino acids. The V gene lost 3 bases and the J gene lost 4 bases, with 21 bases spanning the gap. Germline loops: CDR1 MNHNS, CDR2 SASEGT. As DNA, the CDR3 is TGTGCCAGCAGTGATGGGTCCAGGGAATCTGGTAGCTATGGCTACACCTTC. Translation: CASSDGSRESGSYGYTF.

The chain employs TRBV28 and TRBJ1-2; 10 bases are shared with TRBD1. This CDR3 has 16 residues. CDR1 MDHEN and CDR2 SYDVKM come from the germline V gene. V lost 2 bases and J lost 6; bases outside the gene matches: 9. The CDR3 region has the DNA TGTGCCAGCAGTTTAAGGACAGGGGGGCAGCAGGATGGCTACACCTTC. Encoded protein: CASSLRTGGQQDGYTF.

This chain uses TRBV5-1 with TRBJ1-2, with D unresolved. Per the germline V gene, CDR1 is SGHRS and CDR2 is YFSETQ. V shed 5 bases and J shed 6 bases, with 17 bases lying between them. This CDR3 comprises 14 residues. The CDR3 DNA is TGCGCCAGCAGTGCGGAGAGTGGTAGTGATGGCTACACCTTC. It yields the protein CASSAESGSDGYTF.

The chain uses TRBV7-6 and TRBJ2-3; perhaps TRBD2 as D (6 bases). The V gene lost 3 bases and the J gene lost 4 bases, with 11 bases spanning the gap. The CDR3 is 14 amino acids. In germline, CDR1 is SGHVS, CDR2 FNYEAQ. The CDR3 DNA follows: TGTGCCAGCAGCTTTGAGCGACTAGCAGATACGCAGTATTTT. Translated, it gives CASSFERLADTQYF.

The rearrangement links TRBV27 to TRBJ1-2; 7 bases match TRBD1. The germline CDR1 and CDR2 sequences are MNHEY and SMNVEV (reference sequence). V shed 6 bases and J 2 bases; nucleotides not matched to a gene: 6. This CDR3 has 14 amino acids. The CDR3 region is CASSLQGTNYGYTF. The CDR3, as DNA: TGTGCCAGCAGCTTACAGGGGACCAACTATGGCTACACCTTC.